This TCR beta chain appears in the sequencing data of a study of T cells in narcolepsy. Overall study context: Healthy controls were enrolled alongside patients with narcolepsy type 1 or type 2. Study findings and constraints: HCRT-specific and TRIB2-specific autoreactive clonotypes appeared among same-patient CSF and blood CD4+ clonotypes.

Clones were sequenced by immunoSEQ multiplex PCR, and TCRdb holds only the in-frame ones, with some missing. The table includes more than 30,000 clones, around 83% detected once. Remarks on this clone: Its target is unknown.

With V trimmed by 4 bases and J by 4 bases, 10 bases remained unmatched. This CDR3 has 15 residues. In germline, CDR1 is SGHRS, CDR2 YFSETQ. The sequence derives from a human donor with narcolepsy. This chain joins TRBV5-1 and TRBJ1-2, with TRBD1 identical over 7 bases. Sequencing was done on a sample of CD45RA- memory CD4+ T cells from PBMCs. The CDR3 DNA sequence: TGCGCCAGCAGCGTCGCGGGACAGCAGATCTATGGCTACACCTTC. This sequence encodes CASSVAGQQIYGYTF.